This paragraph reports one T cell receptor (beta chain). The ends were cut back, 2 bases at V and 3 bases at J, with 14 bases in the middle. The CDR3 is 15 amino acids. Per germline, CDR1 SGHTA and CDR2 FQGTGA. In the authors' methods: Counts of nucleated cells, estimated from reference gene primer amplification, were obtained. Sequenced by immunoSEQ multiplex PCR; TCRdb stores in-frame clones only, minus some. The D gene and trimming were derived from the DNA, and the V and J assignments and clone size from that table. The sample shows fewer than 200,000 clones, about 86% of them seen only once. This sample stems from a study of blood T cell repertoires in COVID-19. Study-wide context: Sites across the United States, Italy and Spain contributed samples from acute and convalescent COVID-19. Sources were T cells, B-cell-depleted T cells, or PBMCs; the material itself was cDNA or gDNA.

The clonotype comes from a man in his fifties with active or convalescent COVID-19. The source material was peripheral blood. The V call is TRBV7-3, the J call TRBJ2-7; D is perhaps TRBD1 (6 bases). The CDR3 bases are TGTGCCAGCAGCTTACTCTTCGGACAGAGCTACGAGCAGTACTTC. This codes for CASSLLFGQSYEQYF. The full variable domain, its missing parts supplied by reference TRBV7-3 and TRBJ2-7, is GAGVSQTPSNKVTEKGKYVELRCDPISGHTALYWYRQSLGQGPEFLIYFQGTGAADDSGLPNDRFFAVRPEGSVSTLKIQRTERGDSAVYLCASSLLFGQSYEQYFGPGTRLTVT.